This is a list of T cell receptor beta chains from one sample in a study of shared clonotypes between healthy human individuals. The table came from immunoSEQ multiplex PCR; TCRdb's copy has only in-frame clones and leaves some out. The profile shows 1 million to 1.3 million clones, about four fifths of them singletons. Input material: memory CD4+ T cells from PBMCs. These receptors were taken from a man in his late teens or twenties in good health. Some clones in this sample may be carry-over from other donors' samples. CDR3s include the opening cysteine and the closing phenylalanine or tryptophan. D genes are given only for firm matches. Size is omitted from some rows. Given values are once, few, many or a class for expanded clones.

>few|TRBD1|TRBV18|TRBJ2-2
TGTGCCAGCTCACATCAGGGACAGGGAAACACCGGGGAGCTGTTTTTT
CASSHQGQGNTGELFF
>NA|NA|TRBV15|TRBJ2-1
TGTGCCACCAGCCTCCTTGGGGGACGAACCTACAATGAGCAGTTCTTC
CATSLLGGRTYNEQFF
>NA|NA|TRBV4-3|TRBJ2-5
TGCGCCAGCAGCCAAGGGGGGGAGACCCAGTACTTC
CASSQGGETQYF
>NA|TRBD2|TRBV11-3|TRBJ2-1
TGTGCCAGCAGCTTAGGTTCGCTAGCGGGAGGAGGTGAGCAGTTCTTC
CASSLGSLAGGGEQFF
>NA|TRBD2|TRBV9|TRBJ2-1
TGTGCCAGCAGTGGCGGGAGGAGCTCCTACAATGAGCAGTTCTTC
CASSGGRSSYNEQFF
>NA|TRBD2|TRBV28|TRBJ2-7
TGTGCCAGCTCGGGAGGGGGTCATTACGAGCAGTACTTC
CASSGGGHYEQYF
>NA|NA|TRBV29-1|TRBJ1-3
TGCAGCGTTGAAGGGACCTCTGGAAACACCATATATTTT
CSVEGTSGNTIYF
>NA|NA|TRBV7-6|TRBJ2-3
TGTGCCAGCAGCTTACTCTCGGGTAATACAGATACGCAGTATTTT
CASSLLSGNTDTQYF
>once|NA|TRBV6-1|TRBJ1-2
TGTGCCAGCAGTGAAGGTTTAAGGACAGCGAACTATGGCTACACCTTC
CASSEGLRTANYGYTF
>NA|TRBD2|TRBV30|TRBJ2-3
TGTGCCTGGAGTGCGGGACTAGTTCAGGCAGATACGCAGTATTTT
CAWSAGLVQADTQYF